This TCR beta chain stems from a study of vaccination and CD4 T cells after COVID-19. This clonotype turned up a few times. No antigen is known for it. Sequencing of cultured CD4+ T cell DNA used the Oncomine TCR Beta short-read assay. In TCRdb, the PCR reads were re-called with MiXCR into one record per CDR3 protein. In the table there are 20,000 to 25,000 distinct CDR3 sequences, about 31% of which are singletons. The CDR3 has 14 amino acids. In germline, CDR1 is MNHEY, CDR2 SVGAGI. Trimming shortened V by 0 bases and J by 5 bases, and 10 bases separated the two germline ends. Time point indicated: late sampling 161 to 241 days after vaccination in a few convalescent patients. Treatment: roughly ten-day PBMC culture with coronavirus spike peptide pools or control peptides (ViraFEST assay). ViraFEST used peptide pools to expand antigen-specific T cells before TCR sequencing.

The chain employs TRBV6-5 and TRBJ1-1; the D gene is possibly TRBD1 (5 bases). This material consisted of CD4+ T cells from blood, cultured in vitro, taken about 7 months after SARS-CoV-2 vaccination. The TCR sequence derives from a human donor who had recovered from COVID-19. As DNA, the CDR3 is TGTGCCAGCAGTTACTCTCGACAGAGGACTGAAGCTTTCTTT. Its protein is CASSYSRQRTEAFF.